Here is one TCR beta chain with its context. The data belong to a study of blood T cell repertoires in COVID-19. Measured with immunoSEQ multiplex PCR; TCRdb has only the in-frame clones, and not every one. The sample includes around 63,000 clones, approximately 80% of them seen just once. With V trimmed by 5 bases and J by 1 base, 6 bases remained unmatched. Germline lookup yields CDR1 SGHNT and CDR2 YYREEE (reference sequence). The CDR3 is made up of 14 amino acids. The sequencing sample was made of peripheral blood. The chain recombines TRBV5-4 with TRBJ2-7; 7 bases are a match to TRBD1. The clonotype originates from a man in his 60s with acute or convalescent COVID-19. The CDR3 region is CASSRTGGSYEQYF. The CDR3 coding sequence is TGTGCCAGCAGTCGGACAGGCGGTTCCTACGAGCAGTACTTC.